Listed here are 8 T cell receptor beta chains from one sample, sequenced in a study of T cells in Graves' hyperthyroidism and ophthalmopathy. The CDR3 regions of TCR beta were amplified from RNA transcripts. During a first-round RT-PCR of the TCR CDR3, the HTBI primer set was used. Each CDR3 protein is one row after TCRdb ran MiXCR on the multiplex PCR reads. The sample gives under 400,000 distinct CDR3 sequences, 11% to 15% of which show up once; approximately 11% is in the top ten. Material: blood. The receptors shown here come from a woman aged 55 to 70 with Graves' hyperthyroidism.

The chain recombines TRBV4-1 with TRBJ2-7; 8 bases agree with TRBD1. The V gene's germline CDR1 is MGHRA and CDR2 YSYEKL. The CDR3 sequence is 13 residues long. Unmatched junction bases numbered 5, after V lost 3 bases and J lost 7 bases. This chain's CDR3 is CASSQTYRGEQYF. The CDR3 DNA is TGCGCCAGCAGCCAGACCTACAGGGGGGAGCAGTACTTC.

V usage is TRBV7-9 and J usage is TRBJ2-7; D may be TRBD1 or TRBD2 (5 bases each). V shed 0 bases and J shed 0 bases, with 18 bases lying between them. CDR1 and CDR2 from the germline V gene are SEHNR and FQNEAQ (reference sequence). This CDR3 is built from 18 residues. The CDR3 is CASSLARVEGPFSYEQYF. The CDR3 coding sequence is TGTGCCAGCAGCTTAGCCAGGGTCGAGGGTCCTTTCTCCTACGAGCAGTACTTC.

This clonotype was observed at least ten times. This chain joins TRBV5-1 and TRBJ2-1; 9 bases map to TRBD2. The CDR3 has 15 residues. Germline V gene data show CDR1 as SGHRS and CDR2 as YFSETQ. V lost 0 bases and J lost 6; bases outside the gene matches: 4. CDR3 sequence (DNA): TGCGCCAGCAGCTTGGGACTAGCGGATTTCAATGAGCAGTTCTTC. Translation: CASSLGLADFNEQFF.

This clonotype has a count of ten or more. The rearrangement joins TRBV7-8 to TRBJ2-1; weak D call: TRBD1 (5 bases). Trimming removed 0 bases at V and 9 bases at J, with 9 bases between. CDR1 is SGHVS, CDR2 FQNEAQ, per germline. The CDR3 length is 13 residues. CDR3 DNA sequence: TGTGCCAGCAGCTTAGCCTGGCAGGGTGAGCAGTTCTTC. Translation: CASSLAWQGEQFF.

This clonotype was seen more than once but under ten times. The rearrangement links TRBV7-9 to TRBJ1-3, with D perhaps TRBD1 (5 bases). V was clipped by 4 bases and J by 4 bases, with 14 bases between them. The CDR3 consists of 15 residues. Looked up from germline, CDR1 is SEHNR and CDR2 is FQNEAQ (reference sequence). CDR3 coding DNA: TGTGCCAGCAGCTCACAGGCTCTTCAGGGAAACACCATATATTTT. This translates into CASSSQALQGNTIYF. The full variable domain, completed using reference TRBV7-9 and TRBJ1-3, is DTGVSQNPRHKITKRGQNVTFRCDPISEHNRLYWYRQTLGQGPEFLTYFQNEAQLEKSRLLSDRFSAERPKGSFSTLEIQRTEQGDSAMYLCASSSQALQGNTIYFGEGSWLTVV.

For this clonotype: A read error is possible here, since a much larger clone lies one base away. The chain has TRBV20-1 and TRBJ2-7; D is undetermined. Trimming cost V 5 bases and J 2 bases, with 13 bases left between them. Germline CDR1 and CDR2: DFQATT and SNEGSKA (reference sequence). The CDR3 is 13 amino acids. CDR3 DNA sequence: TGCAGTGCTGCCCCGTCGGCCCCCTACGAGCAGTACTTC. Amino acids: CSAAPSAPYEQYF.

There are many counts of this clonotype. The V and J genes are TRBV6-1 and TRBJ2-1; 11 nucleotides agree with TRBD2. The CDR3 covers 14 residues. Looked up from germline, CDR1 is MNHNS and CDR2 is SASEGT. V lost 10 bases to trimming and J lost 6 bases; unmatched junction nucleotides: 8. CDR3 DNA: TGTGCCACTTTAACTAGCGGGAGTTCCAATGAGCAGTTCTTC. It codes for CATLTSGSSNEQFF.

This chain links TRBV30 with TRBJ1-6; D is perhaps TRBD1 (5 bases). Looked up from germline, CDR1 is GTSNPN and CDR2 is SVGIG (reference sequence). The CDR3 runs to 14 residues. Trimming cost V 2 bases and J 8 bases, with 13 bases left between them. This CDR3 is CAWSIRQGDSPLHF. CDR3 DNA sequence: TGTGCCTGGAGTATACGGCAGGGTGATTCACCCCTCCACTTT.